These 22 T cell receptor beta chains share one sample of origin, sequenced in a study of T cells after yellow fever vaccination. TCRdb passed the 5' RACE reads through MiXCR, listing each CDR3 protein once. This table has some 600,000 distinct CDR3 sequences, around 17% appearing once. Sequencing was performed on PBMCs, taken about 5 days after the first yellow fever vaccination. These TCRs come from a man aged 18 to 29 who received the YFV17D yellow fever vaccine.

This chain uses TRBV6-1 with TRBJ1-6; 7 bases agree with TRBD1. Germline assignment: CDR1 MNHNS and CDR2 SASEGT. The trim removed 2 bases at V and 5 bases at J, leaving 6 bases unmatched. The CDR3 is made up of 16 amino acids. CDR3 sequence: CASSERLTGNNSPLHF. CDR3 nucleotide sequence: TGTGCCAGCAGTGAACGCCTGACAGGGAATAATTCACCCCTCCACTTT.

This clonotype was picked up many times. This chain uses TRBV20-1 with TRBJ2-2; D tentatively reads TRBD1 or TRBD2 (5 bases each). Germline CDR1 and CDR2: DFQATT and SNEGSKA (reference sequence). V dropped 3 bases and J dropped 4 bases, with 12 bases sitting between them. The CDR3 contains 14 residues. CDR3 protein: CSARDLGGTGELFF. The DNA of the CDR3 is TGCAGTGCTAGGGACCTTGGGGGCACCGGGGAGCTGTTTTTT.

The chain links TRBV20-1 to TRBJ2-7; maybe TRBD2 (5 bases). The CDR3 totals 14 residues. Trimming took 3 bases from V and 4 from J, leaving 16 bases between them. Per germline, CDR1 DFQATT and CDR2 SNEGSKA (reference sequence). In DNA form, the CDR3 reads TGCAGTGCTAGCGGCCGGGAAGAACGTTACGAGCAGTACTTC. Encoded protein: CSASGREERYEQYF.

CDR3 nucleotide sequence: TGTGCCAGCTCACCGCTGGGCGGCCCGAGGGCTTTCTTT. Translated: CASSPLGGPRAFF. This chain joins TRBV18 and TRBJ1-1; D ambiguous. Germline CDR1 and CDR2: KGHSH and LQKENI. Trimming removed 3 bases at V and 11 bases at J, with 16 bases between. The CDR3 runs to 13 residues.

This clonotype was found a few times. V and J are TRBV5-1 and TRBJ2-5; D uncertain. Germline V lookup: CDR1 SGHRS, CDR2 YFSETQ. Trimming stripped 4 bases from V and 5 bases from J, with 9 bases between. The CDR3 spans 12 residues. The CDR3 spells CASSAVRETQYF. As DNA, the CDR3 is TGCGCCAGCAGCGCAGTCCGGGAGACCCAGTACTTC.

The chain joins TRBV12-3 or TRBV12-4 to TRBJ2-7, with D hard to call. V shed 6 bases and J shed 0 bases, with 12 bases lying between them. CDR3 length: 14 residues. The CDR3 protein is CASREGRHSYEQYF. DNA for the CDR3: TGTGCCAGCAGGGAAGGACGCCACTCCTACGAGCAGTACTTC.

The rearrangement links TRBV6-2 or TRBV6-3 to TRBJ1-5; no clear D gene. The V and J ends lost 0 bases and 7 bases respectively, with 10 bases between them. In germline, CDR1 is MNHEY, CDR2 SVGEGT. The CDR3 length is 14 residues. In nucleotides, the CDR3 is TGTGCCAGCAGTTACTCGCAGGCCGTACAGCCCCAGCATTTT. This encodes CASSYSQAVQPQHF.

The chain carries TRBV24-1 and TRBJ2-3, with TRBD2 as a possible D gene (5 bases). The germline gives CDR1 KGHDR, CDR2 SFDVKD. This CDR3 is built from 15 residues. Trimming took 3 bases from V and 3 from J, leaving 12 bases between them. DNA for the CDR3: TGTGCCACCAGTGATATGGGGAGTCAGACAGATACGCAGTATTTT. Translation: CATSDMGSQTDTQYF.

The chain combines TRBV6-5 with TRBJ1-2; possibly TRBD1 for D (6 bases). The CDR3 loop spans 13 amino acids. The germline V gene encodes CDR1 MNHEY and CDR2 SVGAGI. V lost 6 bases to trimming and J lost 4 bases, with 12 bases between them. Written as DNA, the CDR3 is TGTGCCAGCAGCTCCGAGACAGGCTATGGCTACACCTTC. It specifies CASSSETGYGYTF.

The chain couples TRBV4-1 to TRBJ2-1, with a possible D match to TRBD1 (6 bases). The CDR3 extends over 15 amino acids. Per germline, CDR1 MGHRA and CDR2 YSYEKL. Trimming pared 2 bases from V and 2 bases from J, leaving 10 bases between. CDR3 DNA: TGCGCCAGCAGCCAACAGGGGCTCACCTACAATGAGCAGTTCTTC. Translated: CASSQQGLTYNEQFF.

This clonotype has ten or more counts. At one of its ends the junction is not consistent with the germline gene, which may arise from a read error. This chain links TRBV5-1 with TRBJ2-5; 8 nucleotides agree with TRBD2. Germline V CDR1 and CDR2: SGHRS, YFSETQ. There are 14 residues in the CDR3. The CDR3 DNA follows: TGTGCCAGCAGTTTCTCCGGGGGGGCAGAGACCCAGTACTTC. Its protein is CASSFSGGAETQYF.

This clonotype was picked up many times. The rearrangement uses TRBV7-9 and TRBJ2-7; 7 positions match TRBD1. J lost 8 bases, V lost 5 bases, and 15 bases had no gene match. Germline V gene lookup returns CDR1 SEHNR and CDR2 FQNEAQ (reference sequence). This CDR3 spans 15 amino acids. CDR3: CASSPLEGARIKQYV. Written as DNA, the CDR3 is TGTGCCAGCAGCCCTCTTGAGGGGGCGCGGATAAAGCAGTACGTC.

The chain couples TRBV20-1 to TRBJ2-7; tentatively, D is TRBD1 (5 bases). V lost 4 bases and J lost 2, with 15 bases in between. CDR1 and CDR2 (germline): DFQATT, SNEGSKA (reference sequence). The CDR3 runs to 14 residues. The CDR3 sequence: CSANGPGYTYEQYV. The CDR3 DNA sequence: TGCAGTGCTAATGGGCCAGGGTATACCTACGAGCAGTACGTC.

The chain employs TRBV7-6 and TRBJ2-4; D perhaps matches TRBD1 (5 bases). The V gene's germline CDR1 is SGHVS and CDR2 FNYEAQ. The CDR3 extends over 15 amino acids. V lost 3 bases, J lost 8 bases, and 17 bases lay in between. The CDR3, as DNA: TGTGCCAGCAGCTTTACGGCAGGGCGTCTGGACATTCAGTACTTC. Residues: CASSFTAGRLDIQYF.

This clonotype showed up just a few times. The J gene is TRBJ2-3, the V gene TRBV6-2 or TRBV6-3, with D unclear. V was cut by 6 bases and J by 0 bases, with 7 bases left in between. There are 13 residues in the CDR3. Germline lookup yields CDR1 MNHEY and CDR2 SVGEGT. The CDR3 is CASRFTSTDTQYF. CDR3 nucleotides: TGTGCCAGCAGATTCACTAGCACAGATACGCAGTATTTT.

This chain joins TRBV27 and TRBJ2-2; D gene ambiguous. The length of the CDR3 is 14 residues. V was shortened by 3 bases and J by 5 bases, with 10 bases between the two germline ends. CDR1 is MNHEY, CDR2 SMNVEV, per germline (reference sequence). The CDR3 spells CASSFGPRTGELFF. CDR3 nucleotides: TGTGCCAGCAGTTTCGGCCCCAGGACCGGGGAGCTGTTTTTT.

The chain uses TRBV6-1 and TRBJ2-2; 10 nucleotides match TRBD2. Germline CDR1 is MNHNS and CDR2 is SASEGT. This CDR3 spans 16 amino acids. Germline trimming cut 5 bases from V and 3 bases from J; bases unmatched to any gene: 6. The CDR3, as DNA: TGTGCCAGCAGTCAAAGACTAGCGGGTCACACCGGGGAGCTGTTTTTT. The encoded protein is CASSQRLAGHTGELFF.

Only a few counts were recorded for this clonotype. The rearrangement links TRBV25-1 to TRBJ1-5; D is uncertain. The CDR3 spans 14 residues. The V gene's germline CDR1 is MGHDK and CDR2 SYGVNS. Trimming took 1 base from V and 6 from J, leaving 10 bases between them. For the CDR3, the DNA is TGTGCCAGCAGTGAATGGTGGGTCGGTCAGCCCCAGCATTTT. This translates into CASSEWWVGQPQHF.

This clonotype was counted between two and nine times. The junction departs from germline at one end; a sequencing error may be responsible. J is TRBJ2-2 and V is TRBV5-1; TRBD2 might be the D (7 bases). The CDR3 extends over 17 amino acids. Germline CDR1 and CDR2: SGHRS and YFSETQ. The CDR3, as DNA: TGCGCCAGCTGCTTGAGGGGGGGCGGCCCGAACACCGGGGAGCTGTTTTTT. Translated, it gives CASCLRGGGPNTGELFF.

The V gene is TRBV5-5, the J gene TRBJ2-7, with 7 bases aligning to TRBD2. Germline CDR1 reads SGHKS; CDR2 reads YYEKEE (reference sequence). The V segment lost 4 bases and the J segment 4 bases; nucleotides outside the gene matches: 8. CDR3 length: 14 amino acids. CDR3 amino acids: CASSRSGGFYEQYF. The CDR3 bases are TGTGCCAGCAGCCGTTCGGGGGGATTTTACGAGCAGTACTTC.

This clonotype has more than one count but fewer than ten. J is TRBJ2-5 and V is TRBV5-1; D is possibly TRBD1 (5 bases). The CDR3 length is 15 residues. Per the germline V gene, CDR1 is SGHRS and CDR2 is YFSETQ. V lost 3 bases and J lost 5, with 17 bases in between. The CDR3 here is CASSYGAGNPETQYF. The CDR3 bases are TGCGCCAGCAGCTATGGGGCAGGGAACCCGGAGACCCAGTACTTC.

The V and J genes are TRBV12-3 or TRBV12-4 and TRBJ2-4, with D perhaps TRBD1 or TRBD2 (5 bases each). V lost 3 bases, J lost 6 bases, and 12 bases lay in between. This CDR3 has 14 amino acids. The CDR3 reads CASSFLRGANIQYF. The DNA of the CDR3 is TGTGCCAGCAGTTTTCTAAGAGGGGCAAACATTCAGTACTTC.